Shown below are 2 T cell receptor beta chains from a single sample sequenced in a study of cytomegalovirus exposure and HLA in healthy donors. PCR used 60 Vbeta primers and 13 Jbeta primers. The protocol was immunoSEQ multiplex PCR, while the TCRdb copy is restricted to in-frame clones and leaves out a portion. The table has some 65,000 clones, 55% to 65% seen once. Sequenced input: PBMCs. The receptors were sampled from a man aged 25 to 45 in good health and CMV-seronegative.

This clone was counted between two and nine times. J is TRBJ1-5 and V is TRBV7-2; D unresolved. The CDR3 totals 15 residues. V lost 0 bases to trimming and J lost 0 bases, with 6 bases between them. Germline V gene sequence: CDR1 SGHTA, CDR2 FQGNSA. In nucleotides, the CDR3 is TGTGCCAGCAGCTTAGCGCCAGGTAGCAATCAGCCCCAGCATTTT. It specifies CASSLAPGSNQPQHF.

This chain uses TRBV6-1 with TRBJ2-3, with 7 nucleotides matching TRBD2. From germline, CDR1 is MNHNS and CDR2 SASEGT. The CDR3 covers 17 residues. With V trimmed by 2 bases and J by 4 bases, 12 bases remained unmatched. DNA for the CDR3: TGTGCCAGCAGTGAACACGCGGGGGTTAGTTTGGCAGATACGCAGTATTTT. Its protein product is CASSEHAGVSLADTQYF.